This entry concerns a single T cell receptor beta chain. Its antigen is not known. This CDR3 has 14 amino acids. Trimming took off 5 bases at V and 5 bases at J, with 18 bases between the two ends. Germline V CDR1 and CDR2: DFQATT, SNEGSKA (reference sequence). The data derive from a study of T cells in Graves' hyperthyroidism and ophthalmopathy. Together with thyroid ultrasound, orbital computed tomography, serum thyroxine and TRAb, clinical symptoms were used for diagnoses. There were TCR beta CDR3 regions amplified from RNA transcripts. When the TCR CDR3 underwent first-round RT-PCR, the HTBI primer set was used. MiXCR, applied by TCRdb to the multiplex PCR reads, yields one record per CDR3 protein. The sample holds 490,000 or so distinct CDR3 sequences, 40% to 50% seen once. The study's findings and limits: Most clonotypes expanded in thyroid above 0.001 were likewise present in blood.

The J gene is TRBJ2-5, the V gene TRBV20-1; D is tentatively TRBD1 or TRBD2 (6 bases each). The receptor comes from an adult woman with Graves' disease, either hyperthyroidism or ophthalmopathy (not recorded which). The sample was peripheral blood or thyroid tissue (not recorded which). Here the CDR3 reads CSADGGHGYETQYF. The DNA for the CDR3 is TGCAGTGCTGACGGGGGACACGGTTATGAGACCCAGTACTTC.